A single sample gave rise to the 28 T cell receptor beta chains below, sequenced in a study of cytomegalovirus exposure and HLA in healthy donors. Primers for the PCR totalled 60 Vbeta and 13 Jbeta. TCRdb keeps only in-frame clones here, not all; method: immunoSEQ multiplex PCR. Of about 210,000 clones listed, 80% to 90% are singletons. Sequencing was carried out using PBMCs. The receptor set was obtained from a girl aged 2-9 years in good health and CMV-seronegative.

V usage is TRBV5-1 and J usage is TRBJ2-3, with D possibly being TRBD2 (6 bases). Trimming removed 7 bases from V and 4 bases from J, with 13 bases in between. Germline V lookup: CDR1 SGHRS, CDR2 YFSETQ. The CDR3 totals 13 residues. CDR3 in DNA: TGCGCCAGCGGAACTACTAGCTCAGATACGCAGTATTTT. It encodes CASGTTSSDTQYF.

Worth noting for this clone: Distinct nucleotide sequences in the sample also encode this CDR3. The rearrangement joins TRBV5-1 to TRBJ2-1; 9 bases are shared with TRBD2. The CDR3 runs to 18 residues. J was trimmed by 0 bases and V by 0 bases; bases with no gene match: 7. Germline CDR1 and CDR2: SGHRS and YFSETQ. The CDR3 is CASSLVAGAHSSYNEQFF. CDR3 nucleotide sequence: TGCGCCAGCAGCTTGGTAGCGGGGGCACACAGCTCCTACAATGAGCAGTTCTTC.

This chain links TRBV11-2 with TRBJ2-1; D ambiguous. V was cut by 1 base and J by 1 base, with 5 bases left in between. Germline CDR1 reads SGHAT; CDR2 reads FQNNGV. CDR3 length: 14 residues. CDR3 in DNA: TGTGCCAGCAGCTTAGGGGCATCCTACAATGAGCAGTTCTTC. Amino acid sequence: CASSLGASYNEQFF.

This clone has only one observation. The chain joins TRBV2 to TRBJ2-7; D perhaps matches TRBD1 (6 bases). The V end lost 7 bases, the J end lost 3 bases, and 10 bases lay between the germline ends. This CDR3 has 12 residues. Germline lookup yields CDR1 SNHLY and CDR2 FYNNEI. The CDR3 is CASKAGVYEQYF. DNA of the CDR3: TGTGCCAGCAAGGCAGGGGTCTACGAGCAGTACTTC. Full variable domain (missing parts from reference TRBV2 and TRBJ2-7): EPEVTQTPSHQVTQMGQEVILRCVPISNHLYFYWYRQILGQKVEFLVSFYNNEISEKSEIFDDQFSVERPDGSNFTLKIRSTKLEDSAMYFCASKAGVYEQYFGPGTRLTVT.

This chain joins TRBV9 and TRBJ1-3; no clear D gene. This CDR3 has 20 residues. V was clipped by 0 bases and J by 0 bases, with 22 bases between them. Germline CDR1 is SGDLS and CDR2 is YYNGEE. The CDR3 DNA is TGTGCCAGCAGCGTAGGCAGCACTAGGTGGAAGCCCCGCTCTGGAAACACCATATATTTT. This gives the protein CASSVGSTRWKPRSGNTIYF.

The V gene is TRBV19, the J gene TRBJ2-4; D is perhaps TRBD2 (6 bases). Germline assignment: CDR1 LNHDA and CDR2 SQIVND (reference sequence). With 8 bases removed from V and 4 bases from J, the gap between germline ends came to 12 bases. This CDR3 has 13 amino acids. CDR3 in DNA: TGTGCCAGTCGGACCGGGACTAAAAACATTCAGTACTTC. This sequence encodes CASRTGTKNIQYF.

The genes are TRBV18 and TRBJ2-7, with 9 bases that match TRBD2. The length of the CDR3 is 16 residues. Germline CDR1 KGHSH, CDR2 LQKENI. J was trimmed by 2 bases and V by 0 bases; bases with no gene match: 5. The CDR3 nucleotides are TGTGCCAGCTCACCACCGGTAGCGGGGGCAACCTACGAGCAGTACTTC. Translation gives CASSPPVAGATYEQYF.

The V gene is TRBV29-1, the J gene TRBJ2-5, with 15 positions matching TRBD2. Germline-derived CDR1 and CDR2 are SQVTM and ANQGSEA. With V trimmed by 3 bases and J by 7 bases, 9 bases remained unmatched. The CDR3 has 16 residues. In DNA, the CDR3 is TGCAGCGTTGATGGGACTAGCGGGGGGCCGGGGCGGACCCAGTACTTC. Protein: CSVDGTSGGPGRTQYF.

The chain has TRBV5-4 and TRBJ2-3; the D is unclear. CDR1 is SGHNT, CDR2 YYREEE, per germline (reference sequence). The CDR3 length is 13 residues. V was pared by 4 bases and J by 2 bases, with 8 bases between. The chain's CDR3 is CASSLTDTDTQYF. For the CDR3, the DNA is TGTGCCAGCAGCCTGACTGACACAGATACGCAGTATTTT.

This chain joins TRBV18 and TRBJ1-2; TRBD1 aligns across 7 bases. The CDR3 consists of 15 residues. The J segment lost 2 bases and the V segment lost 6 bases, leaving 9 bases of the junction unmatched. The germline V gene encodes CDR1 KGHSH and CDR2 LQKENI. The CDR3 loop is CASSLGQDGNYGYTF. The CDR3 DNA reads TGTGCCAGCTCCCTCGGACAGGATGGAAACTATGGCTACACCTTC.

This clone has just a few counts. The chain joins TRBV2 to TRBJ1-4; D is unclear. The germline V gene encodes CDR1 SNHLY and CDR2 FYNNEI. There are 15 residues in the CDR3. The V end was cut by 6 bases, the J end by 0 bases, with 11 bases between. As DNA, the CDR3 is TGTGCCAGCAGCCAACAACAGACAACTAATGAAAAACTGTTTTTT. Its translation is CASSQQQTTNEKLFF.

The chain is built from TRBV5-1 and TRBJ1-1, with TRBD1 matching 9 bases. CDR1 and CDR2 (germline): SGHRS, YFSETQ. V lost 4 bases to trimming and J lost 3 bases; unmatched junction nucleotides: 4. This CDR3 comprises 14 residues. The CDR3 DNA reads TGCGCCAGCAGCAGGACAGGGGTGGACACTGAAGCTTTCTTT. Its translation is CASSRTGVDTEAFF.

This rearrangement joins TRBV7-2 to TRBJ2-7; D is unclear. The CDR3 is made up of 14 amino acids. Trimming stripped 5 bases from V and 0 bases from J, with 11 bases between. Per germline, CDR1 SGHTA and CDR2 FQGNSA. The DNA for the CDR3 is TGTGCCAGCAGCATAGACCCCGGCTCCTACGAGCAGTACTTC. It codes for CASSIDPGSYEQYF. Complete variable domain (other parts from reference TRBV7-2 and TRBJ2-7): GAGVSQSPSNKVTEKGKDVELRCDPISGHTALYWYRQSLGQGLEFLIYFQGNSAPDKSGLPSDRFSAERTGGSVSTLTIQRTQQEDSAVYLCASSIDPGSYEQYFGPGTRLTVT.

The chain combines TRBV6-5 with TRBJ2-5, with 10 positions matching TRBD1. Judging by the DNA end, TRBJ2-7 fits better; the J call may be wrong. The CDR3 loop spans 14 amino acids. Germline V gives CDR1 MNHEY, CDR2 SVGAGI. The CDR3 DNA reads TGTGCCAGCAGATCGGGACAGGGGTACTACGAGCAGTACTTC. Translation: CASRSGQGYYEQYF.

The V gene is TRBV30, the J gene TRBJ2-7; TRBD1 is a possible D gene (5 bases). CDR3 size: 14 residues. Trimming pared 3 bases from V and 0 bases from J, leaving 12 bases between. The V gene's germline CDR1 is GTSNPN and CDR2 SVGIG (reference sequence). The CDR3 loop is CAWRVDSSSYEQYF. The CDR3 DNA sequence: TGTGCCTGGAGGGTTGACAGTAGCTCCTACGAGCAGTACTTC.

The J gene is TRBJ1-1, the V gene TRBV30; D ambiguous. In germline, CDR1 is GTSNPN, CDR2 SVGIG (reference sequence). V was trimmed by 4 bases and J by 0 bases, leaving 6 bases between them. The CDR3 runs 12 residues. This chain's CDR3 is CAWNSLNTEAFF. The CDR3 nucleotides are TGTGCCTGGAACAGTCTGAACACTGAAGCTTTCTTT.

The CDR3 sequence is CASSFNNGYTQYF. CDR3 nucleotide sequence: TGTGCCAGCAGCTTTAATAATGGCTATACGCAGTATTTT. The chain employs TRBV7-2 and TRBJ2-3; unclear D gene. Per the germline V gene, CDR1 is SGHTA and CDR2 is FQGNSA. Trimming took off 3 bases at V and 7 bases at J, with 11 bases between the two ends. The CDR3 consists of 13 residues.

The chain uses TRBV11-2 and TRBJ1-2, with D hard to call. CDR1 is SGHAT, CDR2 FQNNGV, per germline. CDR3 length: 12 amino acids. The V end lost 1 base, the J end lost 8 bases, and 8 bases lay between the germline ends. In DNA, the CDR3 is TGTGCCAGCAGCTTAGGAGCACTCGGCTACACCTTC. It encodes CASSLGALGYTF.

The rearrangement joins TRBV27 to TRBJ2-1; 9 bases agree with TRBD1. Unmatched junction bases numbered 13, after V lost 2 bases and J lost 2 bases. Per germline, CDR1 MNHEY and CDR2 SMNVEV (reference sequence). The CDR3 length is 19 residues. This CDR3 is CASSLIGQGPEAPYNEQFF. The CDR3 coding sequence is TGTGCCAGCAGTTTAATTGGACAGGGGCCAGAAGCGCCCTACAATGAGCAGTTCTTC.

The V call is TRBV6-1, the J call TRBJ2-7; 8 positions agree with TRBD1. J was trimmed by 3 bases and V by 6 bases; bases with no gene match: 10. This CDR3 region has 15 residues. The germline V gene has CDR1 MNHNS and CDR2 SASEGT. CDR3: CASRPSGQGNYEQYF. The CDR3 coding sequence is TGTGCCAGCAGGCCCTCCGGACAGGGAAACTACGAGCAGTACTTC.

On this clone itself: An end of the junction differs from the germline gene, which may be a read error. This chain links TRBV6-1 with TRBJ1-2, with D possibly TRBD1 on 6 matching bases. CDR3 length: 14 amino acids. CDR1 and CDR2 (germline): MNHNS, SASEGT. For the CDR3, the DNA is TGTGCCAGCAGTTCTGCGGGGGGGGGCTATGCCTACACCTTC. Translating it yields CASSSAGGGYAYTF.

This chain joins TRBV27 and TRBJ2-1; 7 nucleotides line up with TRBD2. Germline CDR1 reads MNHEY; CDR2 reads SMNVEV (reference sequence). V gave up 11 bases and J gave up 6 bases; unmatched junction bases: 10. The CDR3 extends over 13 amino acids. CDR3 sequence: CASVGLGRNEQFF. The CDR3 nucleotides are TGTGCCTCCGTAGGACTAGGACGCAATGAGCAGTTCTTC.

The chain is built from TRBV5-4 and TRBJ2-7; 9 positions agree with TRBD2. With V trimmed by 2 bases and J by 7 bases, 7 bases remained unmatched. This CDR3 has 14 residues. Germline V gene lookup returns CDR1 SGHNT and CDR2 YYREEE (reference sequence). The CDR3: CASSLAGGPLEQYF. CDR3 in DNA: TGTGCCAGCAGCTTAGCGGGGGGTCCCTTGGAGCAGTACTTC.

The V gene is TRBV5-1, the J gene TRBJ1-4; D is undetermined. V was clipped by 0 bases and J by 7 bases, with 10 bases between them. This CDR3 has 14 residues. The germline V gene encodes CDR1 SGHRS and CDR2 YFSETQ. The CDR3 DNA is TGCGCCAGCAGCTTGGGGGCCGAAGGTGAAAAACTGTTTTTT. It yields the protein CASSLGAEGEKLFF.

The chain recombines TRBV2 with TRBJ2-5; D possibly corresponds to TRBD2 (5 bases). The CDR3 spans 14 residues. Per the germline V gene, CDR1 is SNHLY and CDR2 is FYNNEI. Trimming pared 7 bases from V and 4 bases from J, leaving 16 bases between. The CDR3 coding sequence is TGTGCCAGCACAATGGAGGTAGCGCGAGAGACCCAGTACTTC. Translating it yields CASTMEVARETQYF.

This sequence joins TRBV19 and TRBJ2-7, with 9 bases identical to TRBD1. The germline V gene encodes CDR1 LNHDA and CDR2 SQIVND (reference sequence). This CDR3 comprises 15 residues. J lost 6 bases, V lost 2 bases, and 8 bases had no gene match. CDR3 amino acids: CASSISWTGVGEQYF. DNA for the CDR3: TGTGCCAGTAGTATAAGCTGGACAGGGGTTGGCGAGCAGTACTTC.

This clone occurred a few times. The chain is built from TRBV2 and TRBJ2-7, with TRBD2 matching 12 bases. Germline V gene sequence: CDR1 SNHLY, CDR2 FYNNEI. The CDR3 is made up of 16 amino acids. V shed 2 bases, J shed 2 bases, and the junction held 4 bases outside the gene matches. The CDR3: CASSETLAGGTYEQYF. CDR3 nucleotide sequence: TGTGCCAGCAGTGAAACCCTAGCGGGAGGGACCTACGAGCAGTACTTC.

The V gene is TRBV4-1, the J gene TRBJ2-7; 9 bases map to TRBD1. Trimming removed 4 bases from V and 6 bases from J; junction bases left unmatched: 4. CDR1 and CDR2 (germline): MGHRA, YSYEKL. The CDR3 length is 13 residues. The CDR3 DNA reads as TGCGCCAGCAGCCTCCACAGGGGGCGCGAGCAGTACTTC. This codes for CASSLHRGREQYF.